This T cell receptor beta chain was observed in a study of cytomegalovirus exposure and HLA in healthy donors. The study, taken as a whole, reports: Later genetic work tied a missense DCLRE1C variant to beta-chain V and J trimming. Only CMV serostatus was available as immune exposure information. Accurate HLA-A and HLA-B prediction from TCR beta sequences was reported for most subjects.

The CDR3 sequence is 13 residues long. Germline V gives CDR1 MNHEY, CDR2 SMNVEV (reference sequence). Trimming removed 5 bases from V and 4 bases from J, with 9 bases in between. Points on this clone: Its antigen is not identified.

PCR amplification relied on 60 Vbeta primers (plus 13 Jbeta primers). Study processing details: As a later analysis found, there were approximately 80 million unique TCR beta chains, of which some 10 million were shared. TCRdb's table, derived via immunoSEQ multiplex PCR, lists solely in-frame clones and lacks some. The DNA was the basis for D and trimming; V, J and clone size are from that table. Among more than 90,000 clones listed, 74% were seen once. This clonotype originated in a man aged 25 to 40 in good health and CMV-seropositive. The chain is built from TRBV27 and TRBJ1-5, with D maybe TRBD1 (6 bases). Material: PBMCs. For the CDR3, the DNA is TGTGCCAGCAGTAACAGGGAGAATCAGCCCCAGCATTTT. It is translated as CASSNRENQPQHF.